One and the same sample provided the 24 T cell receptor beta chains below, sequenced in a study of T cell responses to AZD1222 COVID-19 vaccine. TCRdb's copy holds only in-frame clones and misses some; the assay was immunoSEQ multiplex PCR. This sample yields approximately 100,000 clones, of which about 90% are seen a single time; around 8.7% belongs to the top ten. The input for sequencing was peripheral blood, taken on day 0 of AZD1222 vaccination. These receptors were collected from an adult in good health.

This clone was seen a single time. The chain uses TRBV4-3 and TRBJ2-7; the D gene could be TRBD1 or TRBD2 (6 bases each). V lost 1 base and J 5 bases, leaving 15 bases between the germline ends. The CDR3 consists of 15 residues. Germline lookup yields CDR1 LGHNA and CDR2 YSLEER. CDR3 nucleotide sequence: TGCGCCAGCAGCCAAGCCCCGGGGGCTCCCCACGAGCAGTACTTC. Translated, it gives CASSQAPGAPHEQYF.

This chain uses TRBV4-2 with TRBJ2-7; D gene uncertain. The CDR3 is made up of 13 amino acids. V was trimmed by 1 base and J by 4 bases, leaving 8 bases between them. Germline V gene data show CDR1 as LGHNA and CDR2 as YNFKEQ. The CDR3 DNA reads as TGTGCCAGCAGCCAAGGCTTTAGGTACGAGCAGTACTTC. Amino acid sequence: CASSQGFRYEQYF.

The rearrangement links TRBV6-1 to TRBJ2-7; TRBD1 aligns across 9 bases. Germline V gene sequence: CDR1 MNHNS, CDR2 SASEGT. Trimming cost V 0 bases and J 6 bases; bases outside gene matches: 9. This CDR3 region has 16 residues. The CDR3: CASSEARGQGASEQYF. The CDR3 DNA follows: TGTGCCAGCAGTGAAGCTCGGGGACAGGGTGCCTCCGAGCAGTACTTC.

J is TRBJ2-7 and V is TRBV27, with 8 bases identical to TRBD2. CDR1 MNHEY and CDR2 SMNVEV come from the germline V gene (reference sequence). Germline trimming cut 6 bases from V and 2 bases from J; bases unmatched to any gene: 6. The CDR3 has 14 residues. The CDR3: CASSERGPTYEQYF. The CDR3 coding sequence is TGTGCCAGCAGCGAGCGGGGGCCGACCTACGAGCAGTACTTC.

This chain joins TRBV29-1 and TRBJ1-3, with 7 bases identical to TRBD1. CDR3 length: 15 amino acids. V was pared by 6 bases and J by 0 bases, with 8 bases of the junction left unmatched. Germline V CDR1 and CDR2: SQVTM, ANQGSEA. CDR3 residues: CSVWRGDSSGNTIYF. The CDR3 DNA reads as TGCAGCGTGTGGCGAGGGGACAGCTCTGGAAACACCATATATTTT.

The chain recombines TRBV15 with TRBJ2-7; TRBD1 is a possible D gene (6 bases). The CDR3 runs 17 residues. Germline CDR1 is LNHNV and CDR2 is YYDKDF (reference sequence). The V end lost 2 bases, the J end lost 8 bases, and 25 bases lay between the germline ends. The CDR3 DNA reads TGTGCCACCAGCAGACCCCCCGCGGACAGAGACCTTAGCAAGCAGTACTTC. Protein product: CATSRPPADRDLSKQYF.

This chain joins TRBV12-3 or TRBV12-4 and TRBJ1-2; 7 bases map to TRBD1. The junction had 9 bases not matched to a gene; V was cut back by 7 bases and J by 7 bases. The CDR3 runs to 13 residues. This CDR3 is CASTIDRVAGYTF. Written as DNA, the CDR3 is TGTGCCAGCACTATCGACAGGGTGGCTGGCTACACCTTC.

This chain uses TRBV19 with TRBJ2-4; 12 bases match TRBD2. The CDR3 consists of 17 residues. The V gene's germline CDR1 is LNHDA and CDR2 SQIVND (reference sequence). V shed 3 bases and J 8 bases; nucleotides not matched to a gene: 11. CDR3 DNA sequence: TGTGCCAGTAGTATCGGGCTAGCGGGGGGGCCCGGGGACATTCAGTACTTC. As protein: CASSIGLAGGPGDIQYF.

The chain joins TRBV19 to TRBJ2-6, with D uncertain. This CDR3 is built from 15 residues. V was clipped by 3 bases and J by 0 bases, with 6 bases between them. Germline V gene sequence: CDR1 LNHDA, CDR2 SQIVND (reference sequence). Here the CDR3 reads CASSIHSSGANVLTF. The CDR3 nucleotides are TGTGCCAGTAGTATTCATTCCTCTGGGGCCAACGTCCTGACTTTC.

The V call is TRBV6-2 or TRBV6-3, the J call TRBJ2-7; 9 bases fit TRBD1. V lost 6 bases to trimming and J lost 2 bases; unmatched junction nucleotides: 23. The CDR3 runs to 20 residues. Germline V gene lookup returns CDR1 MNHEY and CDR2 SVGEGT. The CDR3 DNA is TGTGCCAGCAGCCCCGCAAGGAAGAATAACCCGGGACAGGGTACCTACGAGCAGTACTTC. Translated: CASSPARKNNPGQGTYEQYF.

For this clone: A read error may produce the germline difference seen at one junction end. CDR3 nucleotides: TGTGCCAGCTCCCCACGCTTATTAGGAGAGCAGTACTTC. It is translated as CASSPRLLGEQYF. The V gene is TRBV18, the J gene TRBJ2-7, with no clear D. From germline, CDR1 is KGHSH and CDR2 LQKENI. The CDR3 spans 13 residues.

This rearrangement joins TRBV5-1 to TRBJ1-1; weak D call: TRBD1 (5 bases). Trimming removed 4 bases at V and 1 base at J, with 26 bases between. CDR1 is SGHRS, CDR2 YFSETQ, per germline. CDR3 length: 19 residues. The CDR3 here is CASSRPSDRSGRRNTEAFF. For the CDR3, the DNA is TGCGCCAGCAGCCGACCTTCCGACAGATCCGGACGGAGGAACACTGAAGCTTTCTTT.

V gene TRBV5-1 combines with J gene TRBJ2-5; perhaps TRBD1 as D (5 bases). Germline loops: CDR1 SGHRS, CDR2 YFSETQ. V was trimmed by 0 bases and J by 1 base, leaving 13 bases between them. The CDR3 has 16 residues. The CDR3 loop reads CASSLGLKGPQETQYF. CDR3 coding DNA: TGCGCCAGCAGCTTGGGTCTAAAGGGGCCCCAAGAGACCCAGTACTTC. Based on the CDR3 plus reference TRBV5-1 and TRBJ2-5, the full variable domain is KAGVTQTPRYLIKTRGQQVTLSCSPISGHRSVSWYQQTPGQGLQFLFEYFSETQRNKGNFPGRFSGRQFSNSRSEMNVSTLELGDSALYLCASSLGLKGPQETQYFGPGTRLLVL.

The chain uses TRBV11-2 and TRBJ1-4, with no clear D. V dropped 3 bases and J dropped 2 bases, with 7 bases sitting between them. There are 14 residues in the CDR3. Germline assignment: CDR1 SGHAT and CDR2 FQNNGV. The DNA of the CDR3 is TGTGCCAGCAGCTTGGGCAATACTAATGAAAAACTGTTTTTT. Its protein product is CASSLGNTNEKLFF.

The CDR3 sequence: CASRPTGPGEQYF. CDR3 nucleotides: TGTGCCAGCAGACCGACAGGTCCGGGGGAGCAGTACTTC. The chain joins TRBV6-5 to TRBJ2-7, with D perhaps TRBD1 (6 bases). The V end lost 6 bases, the J end lost 7 bases, and 16 bases lay between the germline ends. Per germline, CDR1 MNHEY and CDR2 SVGAGI. The CDR3 sequence is 13 residues long.

This chain connects TRBV19 to TRBJ1-2; no firm D call. The CDR3 loop spans 13 amino acids. V was shortened by 2 bases and J by 2 bases, with 6 bases between the two germline ends. Germline V lookup: CDR1 LNHDA, CDR2 SQIVND (reference sequence). CDR3 DNA: TGTGCCAGTAGTATAACAGAGAACTATGGCTACACCTTC. This codes for CASSITENYGYTF.

In DNA form, the CDR3 reads TGTGCCAGCAGCTTAATCCTTGGGGATGAGCAGTTCTTC. Translated, it gives CASSLILGDEQFF. The genes are TRBV7-9 and TRBJ2-1; no clear D gene. The CDR3 extends over 13 amino acids. CDR1 is SEHNR, CDR2 FQNEAQ, per germline (reference sequence). Trimming removed 2 bases from V and 8 bases from J, with 10 bases in between.

The chain joins TRBV9 to TRBJ1-1; 8 bases are shared with TRBD1. Germline CDR1 is SGDLS and CDR2 is YYNGEE. This CDR3 is 14 amino acids long. V was clipped by 5 bases and J by 11 bases; unmatched bases: 14. CDR3 DNA: TGTGCCAGCAGGAATTCAGGCAGGGGGCGGAGTGCTTTCTTT. Protein: CASRNSGRGRSAFF.

The genes are TRBV7-2 and TRBJ1-2, with 7 nucleotides matching TRBD1. The CDR3 extends over 15 amino acids. Germline CDR1 and CDR2: SGHTA and FQGNSA. V lost 3 bases, J lost 5 bases, and 9 bases stayed unmatched. CDR3 amino acids: CASSLEGAGQYGYTF. CDR3 sequence (DNA): TGTGCCAGCAGCTTGGAGGGGGCTGGGCAGTATGGCTACACCTTC.

The gene calls are TRBV2 and TRBJ1-2, with TRBD1 identical over 11 bases. CDR1 and CDR2 (germline): SNHLY, FYNNEI. The CDR3 sequence is 15 residues long. V shed 6 bases and J 5 bases; nucleotides not matched to a gene: 8. Here the CDR3 DNA reads TGTGCCAGCAGGTCGCGCGGGACAGGGGGTTATGGCTACACCTTC. Translating gives CASRSRGTGGYGYTF. The variable domain in full, completed from reference TRBV2 and TRBJ1-2, reads EPEVTQTPSHQVTQMGQEVILRCVPISNHLYFYWYRQILGQKVEFLVSFYNNEISEKSEIFDDQFSVERPDGSNFTLKIRSTKLEDSAMYFCASRSRGTGGYGYTFGSGTRLTVV.

The chain employs TRBV5-4 and TRBJ1-5; D is unclear. CDR3 length: 13 amino acids. CDR1 and CDR2 (germline): SGHNT, YYREEE (reference sequence). Written as DNA, the CDR3 is TGTGGCACAGCCTCTTATAGCAATCAGCCCCAGCATTTT. The encoded protein is CGTASYSNQPQHF.

The sample holds one count of this clone. The rearrangement links TRBV19 to TRBJ2-2, with a tentative D call TRBD1 (6 bases). The CDR3 sequence is 17 residues long. Germline CDR1 reads LNHDA; CDR2 reads SQIVND (reference sequence). V dropped 4 bases and J dropped 5 bases, with 20 bases sitting between them. The CDR3 protein is CASSTRTGFERTGELFF. The DNA for the CDR3 is TGTGCCAGTAGTACTCGAACAGGGTTTGAGAGGACCGGGGAGCTGTTTTTT.

The chain uses TRBV4-1 and TRBJ2-4, with D tentatively TRBD1 (6 bases). This CDR3 region has 14 residues. Trimming pared 4 bases from V and 2 bases from J, leaving 9 bases between. Germline CDR1 reads MGHRA; CDR2 reads YSYEKL. The CDR3 DNA reads as TGCGCCAGCAGCCTGACAGGAACCAAAAACATTCAGTACTTC. Its protein is CASSLTGTKNIQYF.

J is TRBJ2-7 and V is TRBV6-2 or TRBV6-3, with D maybe TRBD1 (5 bases). V lost 2 bases to trimming and J lost 2 bases, with 13 bases between them. This CDR3 contains 15 residues. Germline-derived CDR1 and CDR2 are MNHEY and SVGEGT. The CDR3 spells CASSYGAWGTYEQYF. Written as DNA, the CDR3 is TGTGCCAGCAGTTACGGGGCTTGGGGAACCTACGAGCAGTACTTC.